The clone carrying this T cell receptor (beta chain) appeared many times. What it binds is not known. A read error may produce the germline difference seen at one junction end. The data are from a study of breast tumors, draining lymph nodes, adjacent tissues. From the multiplex PCR reads, TCRdb called clonotypes with MiXCR, one entry per CDR3 protein. The sample includes about 230,000 distinct CDR3 sequences, 32% seen only once; the top ten take approximately 1.4%. Findings and caveats of the study: Tumor T cell lymph node origin was a supported hypothesis, not proven. The data were judged consistent with most tumor T cells coming from lymph node and expanding in tumor.

Axillary draining lymph nodes of breast cancer patients supplied the node samples. The receptor was isolated from a female donor with breast cancer. Some clones in this sample may be carry-over from other donors' samples. Sequencing was carried out using axillary lymph node tissue.

CDR3 bases: TGTGCCAGTATTAAAGAGGCCCAGTACTTC. It translates to CASIKEAQYF. This chain connects TRBV9 to TRBJ2-5, with D uncertain. CDR1 and CDR2 from the germline V gene are SGDLS and YYNGEE. This CDR3 spans 10 amino acids.